The 5 T cell receptor beta chains below were found in one sample sequenced in a study of shared clonotypes between healthy human individuals. Repertoires were generated with immunoSEQ multiplex PCR, while TCRdb's copy carries only in-frame clones and drops some. Of roughly 770,000 clones detected, about 97% appear once; the ten largest clones hold under 0.3%. Positively selected for CCR7, the CD45RO-negative cells used as naive CD8 cells excluded terminally differentiated effector memory CD45RA+ cells. Sequenced sample: naive CD8+ T cells sorted from blood. The receptors stem from a young man in good health.

V is TRBV28 and J is TRBJ2-1, with 7 bases that match TRBD2. CDR1 MDHEN and CDR2 SYDVKM come from the germline V gene. The CDR3 length is 14 residues. V lost 6 bases and J lost 7; bases outside the gene matches: 9. The CDR3 DNA follows: TGTGCCAGCAGGATACTAGCGCCCTGGAATGAGCAGTTCTTC. Translation: CASRILAPWNEQFF.

This clone was picked up a small number of times. The V call is TRBV29-1, the J call TRBJ2-7; D unclear. V lost 4 bases, J lost 2 bases, and 15 bases lay in between. There are 14 residues in the CDR3. Germline V lookup: CDR1 SQVTM, CDR2 ANQGSEA. The DNA for the CDR3 is TGCAGCGTTGTAGGGCAGGATAGACCCTACGAGCAGTACTTC. It codes for CSVVGQDRPYEQYF.

The CDR3 loop is CASSSRQGVYEQYF. CDR3 nucleotides: TGTGCCAGTAGTAGCCGACAGGGAGTCTACGAGCAGTACTTC. The genes are TRBV19 and TRBJ2-7; 7 nucleotides agree with TRBD1. The J segment lost 3 bases and the V segment lost 4 bases, leaving 6 bases of the junction unmatched. The V gene's germline CDR1 is LNHDA and CDR2 SQIVND (reference sequence). The CDR3 is 14 amino acids.

This rearrangement joins TRBV10-1 to TRBJ2-3; D remains ambiguous. The germline V gene has CDR1 WNHNN and CDR2 SYGVQD (reference sequence). The CDR3 is 12 residues long. The germline V and J ends were trimmed by 2 bases and 4 bases, with 4 bases remaining between them. The CDR3 here is CASSEGADTQYF. The DNA for the CDR3 is TGCGCCAGCAGTGAGGGGGCAGATACGCAGTATTTT.

This clone was seen a single time. In nucleotides, the CDR3 is TGCAGCGTTGAAGACAGGGGTATAGGCAATGAGCAGTTCTTC. It translates to CSVEDRGIGNEQFF. The genes are TRBV29-1 and TRBJ2-1; possibly TRBD1 for D (6 bases). The CDR3 has 14 residues. Between the trimmed V and J ends, which lost 0 bases and 6 bases, there was a span of 12 bases. CDR1 is SQVTM, CDR2 ANQGSEA, per germline.